Sequencing of this TCR beta chain was carried out in a study of OX40 agonist ivuxolimab in advanced cancers. Sequencing was performed with immunoSEQ multiplex PCR; in TCRdb, only in-frame clones are kept and a portion is missing. Among roughly 70,000 clones listed, approximately 90% were seen once. The CDR3 is 12 residues long. The V end was cut by 3 bases, the J end by 4 bases, with 4 bases between. CDR1 and CDR2 from the germline V gene are MNHNS and SASEGT. The chain combines TRBV6-1 with TRBJ1-5, with unresolved D. The specimen comprised CD4+ or CD8+ T cells sorted from blood, sampled in a trial of the OX40 agonist ivuxolimab. This receptor was obtained from an adult with an advanced solid tumor such as melanoma, head and neck, liver or kidney cancer. This chain's CDR3 is CASSDPNQPQHF. CDR3 nucleotide sequence: TGTGCCAGCAGTGACCCAAATCAGCCCCAGCATTTT.